Listed here is a single T cell receptor (beta chain). This entry comes from a study of tumor-infiltrating lymphocytes in primary liver carcinoma. From roughly 0.5 ug total RNA, TCR beta cDNA was generated with a primer in the constant region. Three nested multiplex PCR rounds of slightly modified ARM-PCR generated TCR beta libraries. The opening two PCR rounds, around 9 cycles each, paired TRBV1-TRBV30 forward primers with a C-beta reverse primer. TCRdb re-called the multiplex PCR reads through MiXCR, storing one row per CDR3 protein. Of 90,000 to 150,000 distinct CDR3 sequences detected, roughly three fifths appear once; the ten largest clones hold approximately 10%. This CDR3 has 12 residues. CDR1 is MNHEY and CDR2 is SVGAGI in the germline V gene. DNA and RNA were both co-extracted from about 19-30 mg of bulk tissue that had not been sorted.

The sample taken for sequencing was liver tumor tissue from sampling region 1. Subset described: tumor region T1, superior pole. The clonotype comes from a woman aged 55-69 years with primary liver carcinoma and hepatitis B virus infection. The gene calls are TRBV6-5 and TRBJ1-1; D is unclear. DNA of the CDR3: TGTGCTAGCGGTCCCCTCGGAGGTGAAGCTTTCTTT. It encodes CASGPLGGEAFF.